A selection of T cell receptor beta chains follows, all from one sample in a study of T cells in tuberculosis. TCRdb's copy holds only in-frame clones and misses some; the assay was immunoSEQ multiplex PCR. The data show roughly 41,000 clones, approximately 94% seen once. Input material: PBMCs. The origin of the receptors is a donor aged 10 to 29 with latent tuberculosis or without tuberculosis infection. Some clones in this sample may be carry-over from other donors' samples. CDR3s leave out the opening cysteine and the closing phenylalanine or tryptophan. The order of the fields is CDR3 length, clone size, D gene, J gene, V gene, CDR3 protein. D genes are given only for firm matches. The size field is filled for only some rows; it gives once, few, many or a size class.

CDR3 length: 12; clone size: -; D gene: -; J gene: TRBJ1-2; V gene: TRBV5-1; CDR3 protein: ASSLKRETYGYT
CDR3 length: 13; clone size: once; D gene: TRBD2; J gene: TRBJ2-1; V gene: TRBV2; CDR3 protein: ASSVPSGGLHEQF
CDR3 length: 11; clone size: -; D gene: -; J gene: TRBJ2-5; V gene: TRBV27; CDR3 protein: ASRTRGEETQY
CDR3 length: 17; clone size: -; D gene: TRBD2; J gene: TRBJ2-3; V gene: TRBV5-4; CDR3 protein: ASSPWGTSGVWGTDTQY
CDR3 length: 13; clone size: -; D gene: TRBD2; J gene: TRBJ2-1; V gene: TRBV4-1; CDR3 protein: ASSQRNGREDEQF
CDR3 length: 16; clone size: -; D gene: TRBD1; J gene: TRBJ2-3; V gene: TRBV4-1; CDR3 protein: ASSGNTYRDRSTDTQY
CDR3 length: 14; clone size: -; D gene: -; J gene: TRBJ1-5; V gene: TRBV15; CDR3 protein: ATSRVSGVEGQPQH
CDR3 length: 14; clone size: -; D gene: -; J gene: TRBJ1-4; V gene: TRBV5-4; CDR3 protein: ASSLSVGTSNEKLF
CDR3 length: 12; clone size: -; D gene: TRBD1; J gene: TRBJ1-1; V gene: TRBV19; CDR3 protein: ASSIRQGSTEAF
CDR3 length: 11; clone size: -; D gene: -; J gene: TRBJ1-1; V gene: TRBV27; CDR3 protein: ASSSSGWTEAF
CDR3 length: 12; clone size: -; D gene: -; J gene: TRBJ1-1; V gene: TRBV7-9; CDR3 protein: ASSPLQLRSEAF
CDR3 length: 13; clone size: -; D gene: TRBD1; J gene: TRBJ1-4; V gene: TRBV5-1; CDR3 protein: ASSLDGQGDEKLF
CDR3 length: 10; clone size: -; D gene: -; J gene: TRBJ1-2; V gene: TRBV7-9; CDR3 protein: ATDAAYYGYT
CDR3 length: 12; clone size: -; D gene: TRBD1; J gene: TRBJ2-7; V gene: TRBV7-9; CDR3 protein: ASSSGQGSHEQY
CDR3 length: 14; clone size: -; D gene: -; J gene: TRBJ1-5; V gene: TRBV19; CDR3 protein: ASSEPGAQDNQPQH
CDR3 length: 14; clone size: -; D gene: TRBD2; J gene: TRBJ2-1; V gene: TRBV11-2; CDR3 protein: ASSWGLAGEDNEQF
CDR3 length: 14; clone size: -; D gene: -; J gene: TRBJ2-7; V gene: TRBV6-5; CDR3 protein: ASSYYGVSEGYEQY
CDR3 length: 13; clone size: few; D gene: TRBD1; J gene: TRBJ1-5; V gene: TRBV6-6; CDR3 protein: ASTLDRGSNQPQH